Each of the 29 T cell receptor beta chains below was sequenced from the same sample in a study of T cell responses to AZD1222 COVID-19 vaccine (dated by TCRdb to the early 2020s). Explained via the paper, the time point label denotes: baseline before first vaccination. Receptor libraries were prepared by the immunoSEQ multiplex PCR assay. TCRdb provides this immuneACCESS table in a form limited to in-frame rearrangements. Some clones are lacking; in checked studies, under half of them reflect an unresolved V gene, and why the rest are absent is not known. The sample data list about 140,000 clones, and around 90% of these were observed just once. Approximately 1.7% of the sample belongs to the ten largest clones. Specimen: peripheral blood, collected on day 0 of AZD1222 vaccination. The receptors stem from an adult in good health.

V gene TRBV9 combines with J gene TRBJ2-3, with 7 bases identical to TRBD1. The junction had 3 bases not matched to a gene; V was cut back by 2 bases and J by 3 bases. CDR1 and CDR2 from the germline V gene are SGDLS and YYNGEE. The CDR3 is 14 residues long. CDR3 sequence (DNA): TGTGCCAGCAGCGTTCAGGGGGTTACAGATACGCAGTATTTT. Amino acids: CASSVQGVTDTQYF.

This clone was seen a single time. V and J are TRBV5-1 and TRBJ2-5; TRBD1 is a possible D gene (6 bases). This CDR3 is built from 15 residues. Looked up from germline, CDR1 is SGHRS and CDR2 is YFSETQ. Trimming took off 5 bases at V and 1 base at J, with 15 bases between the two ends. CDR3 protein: CASRAPQGGQETQYF. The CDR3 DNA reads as TGCGCCAGCAGGGCTCCGCAAGGGGGCCAAGAGACCCAGTACTTC. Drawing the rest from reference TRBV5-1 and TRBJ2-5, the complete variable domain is KAGVTQTPRYLIKTRGQQVTLSCSPISGHRSVSWYQQTPGQGLQFLFEYFSETQRNKGNFPGRFSGRQFSNSRSEMNVSTLELGDSALYLCASRAPQGGQETQYFGPGTRLLVL.

The CDR3 is CASRADEQYF. The CDR3 DNA reads TGTGCCAGCAGAGCGGACGAGCAGTACTTC. This chain links TRBV2 with TRBJ2-7; weak D call: TRBD2 (5 bases). Trimming pared 6 bases from V and 5 bases from J, leaving 5 bases between. Germline assignment: CDR1 SNHLY and CDR2 FYNNEI. The CDR3 runs 10 residues.

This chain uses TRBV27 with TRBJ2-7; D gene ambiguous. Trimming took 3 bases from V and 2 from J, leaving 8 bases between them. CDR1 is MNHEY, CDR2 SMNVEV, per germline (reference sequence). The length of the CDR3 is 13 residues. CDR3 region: CASSFGRTYEQYF. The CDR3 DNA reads TGTGCCAGCAGTTTTGGGCGGACCTACGAGCAGTACTTC.

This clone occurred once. CDR3 DNA: TGTGCCAGCTCAATAAACCACAGGAACACTGAAGCTTTCTTT. Its protein is CASSINHRNTEAFF. The chain is built from TRBV18 and TRBJ1-1; the D is unclear. V shed 5 bases and J shed 1 base, with 11 bases lying between them. The CDR3 covers 14 residues. Looked up from germline, CDR1 is KGHSH and CDR2 is LQKENI. The full variable domain, its missing parts supplied by reference TRBV18 and TRBJ1-1, is NAGVMQNPRHLVRRRGQEARLRCSPMKGHSHVYWYRQLPEEGLKFMVYLQKENIIDESGMPKERFSAEFPKEGPSILRIQQVVRGDSAAYFCASSINHRNTEAFFGQGTRLTVV.

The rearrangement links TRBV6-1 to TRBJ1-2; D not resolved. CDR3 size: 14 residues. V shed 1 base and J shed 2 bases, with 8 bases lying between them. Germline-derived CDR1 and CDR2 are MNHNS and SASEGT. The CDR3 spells CASSEEIMNYGYTF. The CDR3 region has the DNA TGTGCCAGCAGTGAAGAGATCATGAACTATGGCTACACCTTC.

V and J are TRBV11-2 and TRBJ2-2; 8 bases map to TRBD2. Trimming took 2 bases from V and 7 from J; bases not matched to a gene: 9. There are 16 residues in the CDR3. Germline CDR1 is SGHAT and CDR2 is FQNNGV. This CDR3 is CASSLFPGGPLGELFF. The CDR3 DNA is TGTGCCAGCAGCTTATTTCCGGGAGGGCCCCTCGGGGAGCTGTTTTTT.

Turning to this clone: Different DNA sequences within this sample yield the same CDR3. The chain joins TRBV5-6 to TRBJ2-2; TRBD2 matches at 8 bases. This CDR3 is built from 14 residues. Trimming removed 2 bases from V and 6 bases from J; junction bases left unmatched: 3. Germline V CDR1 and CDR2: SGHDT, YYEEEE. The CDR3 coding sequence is TGTGCCAGCAGCTTAGCGGGAGTAGCCGGGGAGCTGTTTTTT. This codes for CASSLAGVAGELFF.

The CDR3 nucleotides are TGTGCCAGCAGTTCGGGGGGCTGGAGCTATGGCTACACCTTC. Translation: CASSSGGWSYGYTF. The chain uses TRBV6-5 and TRBJ1-2, with D tentatively TRBD1 (6 bases). The CDR3 is 14 residues long. V shed 4 bases and J shed 4 bases, with 13 bases lying between them. Germline-derived CDR1 and CDR2 are MNHEY and SVGAGI.

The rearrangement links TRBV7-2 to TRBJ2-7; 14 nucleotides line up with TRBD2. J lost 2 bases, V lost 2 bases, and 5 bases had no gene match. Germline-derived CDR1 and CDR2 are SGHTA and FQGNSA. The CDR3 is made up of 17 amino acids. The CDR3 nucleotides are TGTGCCAGCAGCTTACAAGGACTAGCGGGAGGTACCTACGAGCAGTACTTC. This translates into CASSLQGLAGGTYEQYF.

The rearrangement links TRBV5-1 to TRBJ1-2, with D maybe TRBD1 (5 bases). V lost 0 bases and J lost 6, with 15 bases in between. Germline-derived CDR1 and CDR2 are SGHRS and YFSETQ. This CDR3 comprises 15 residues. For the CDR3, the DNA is TGCGCCAGCAGCTTGGTCGGACTGCAGACAGATGGCTACACCTTC. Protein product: CASSLVGLQTDGYTF.

As DNA, the CDR3 is TGTGCCAGCAGCGCCTATGACAGAGGGTACAATGAGCAGTTCTTC. It yields the protein CASSAYDRGYNEQFF. The rearrangement joins TRBV5-6 to TRBJ2-1; D is perhaps TRBD1 or TRBD2 (5 bases each). Germline values: CDR1 SGHDT, CDR2 YYEEEE. V was trimmed by 4 bases and J by 4 bases, leaving 15 bases between them. The CDR3 length is 15 residues.

The CDR3 reads CASSYSMSGRNSPLHF. The CDR3 DNA reads TGTGCCAGCAGTTACTCGATGTCGGGCCGAAATTCACCCCTCCACTTT. This chain connects TRBV6-5 to TRBJ1-6, with D unresolved. With 0 bases removed from V and 7 bases from J, the gap between germline ends came to 13 bases. CDR3 length: 16 residues. Germline-derived CDR1 and CDR2 are MNHEY and SVGAGI.

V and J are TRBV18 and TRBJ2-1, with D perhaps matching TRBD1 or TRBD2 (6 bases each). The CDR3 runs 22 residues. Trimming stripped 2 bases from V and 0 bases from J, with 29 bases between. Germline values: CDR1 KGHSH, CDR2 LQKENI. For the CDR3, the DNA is TGTGCCAGCTCACCAAGTATCTACAGGGCTAGCGTACCAAGGTGCTCCTACAATGAGCAGTTCTTC. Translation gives CASSPSIYRASVPRCSYNEQFF.

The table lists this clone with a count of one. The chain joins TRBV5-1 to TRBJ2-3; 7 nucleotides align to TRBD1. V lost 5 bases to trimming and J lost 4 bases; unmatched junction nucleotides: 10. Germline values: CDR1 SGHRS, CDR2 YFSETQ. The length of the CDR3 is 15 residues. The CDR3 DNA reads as TGCGCCAGCAGTTCCGAGGGGGCCTGGTCAGATACGCAGTATTTT. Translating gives CASSSEGAWSDTQYF.

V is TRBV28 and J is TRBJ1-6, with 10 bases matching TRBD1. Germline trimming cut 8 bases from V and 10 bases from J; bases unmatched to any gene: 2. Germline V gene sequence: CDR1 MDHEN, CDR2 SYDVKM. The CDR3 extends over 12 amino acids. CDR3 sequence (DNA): TGTGCCAGCGGGACAGGGGCCTCACCCCTCCACTTT. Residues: CASGTGASPLHF.

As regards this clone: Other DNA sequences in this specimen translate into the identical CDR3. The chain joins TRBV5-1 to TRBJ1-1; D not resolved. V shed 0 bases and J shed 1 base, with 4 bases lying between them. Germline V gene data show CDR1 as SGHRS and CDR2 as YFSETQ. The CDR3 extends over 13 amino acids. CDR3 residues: CASSLAGNTEAFF. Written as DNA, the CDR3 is TGCGCCAGCAGCTTGGCAGGGAACACTGAAGCTTTCTTT.

CDR3 bases: TGTGCCAACGAGGGGACGCGGCTCTCTGGCTACACCTTC. This gives the protein CANEGTRLSGYTF. This chain uses TRBV27 with TRBJ1-2, with D possibly TRBD1 on 5 matching bases. The germline CDR1 and CDR2 sequences are MNHEY and SMNVEV (reference sequence). Trimming left V 10 bases short and J 7 bases short, with 19 bases between. The CDR3 length is 13 residues.

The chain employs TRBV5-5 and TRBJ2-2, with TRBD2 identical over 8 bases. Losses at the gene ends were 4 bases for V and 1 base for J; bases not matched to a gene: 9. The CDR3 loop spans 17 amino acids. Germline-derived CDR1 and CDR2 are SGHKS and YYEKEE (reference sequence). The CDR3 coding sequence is TGTGCCAGCAGCCGTAATCGGACTAGCAGGAACACCGGGGAGCTGTTTTTT. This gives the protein CASSRNRTSRNTGELFF.

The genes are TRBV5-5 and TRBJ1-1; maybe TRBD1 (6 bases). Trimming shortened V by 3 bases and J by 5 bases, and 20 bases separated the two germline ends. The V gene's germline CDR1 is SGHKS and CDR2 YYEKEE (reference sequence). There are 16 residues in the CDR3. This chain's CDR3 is CASSWGRGALSTEAFF. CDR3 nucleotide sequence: TGTGCCAGCAGCTGGGGCAGGGGAGCTTTAAGTACTGAAGCTTTCTTT.

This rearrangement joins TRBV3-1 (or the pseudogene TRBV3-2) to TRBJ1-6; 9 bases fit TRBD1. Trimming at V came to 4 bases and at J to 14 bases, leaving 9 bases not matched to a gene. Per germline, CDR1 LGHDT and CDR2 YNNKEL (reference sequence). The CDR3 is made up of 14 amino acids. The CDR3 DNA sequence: TGTGCCAGCAGCCTGACAGGGGGGGGTAGGACCCTCCACTTT. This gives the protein CASSLTGGGRTLHF.

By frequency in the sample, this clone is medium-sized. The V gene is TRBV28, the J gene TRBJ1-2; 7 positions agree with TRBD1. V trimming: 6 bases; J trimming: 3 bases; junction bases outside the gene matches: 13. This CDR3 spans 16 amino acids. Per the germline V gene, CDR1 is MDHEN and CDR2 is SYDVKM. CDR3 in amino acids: CASSPSSEGGYYGYTF. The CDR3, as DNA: TGTGCCAGCAGCCCATCCTCGGAAGGGGGCTACTATGGCTACACCTTC.

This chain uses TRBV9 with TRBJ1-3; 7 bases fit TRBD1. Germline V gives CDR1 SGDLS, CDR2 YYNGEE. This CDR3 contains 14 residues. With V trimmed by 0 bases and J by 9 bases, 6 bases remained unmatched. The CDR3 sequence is CASSVGMGDSTIYF. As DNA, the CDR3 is TGTGCCAGCAGCGTAGGCATGGGGGACAGCACCATATATTTT.

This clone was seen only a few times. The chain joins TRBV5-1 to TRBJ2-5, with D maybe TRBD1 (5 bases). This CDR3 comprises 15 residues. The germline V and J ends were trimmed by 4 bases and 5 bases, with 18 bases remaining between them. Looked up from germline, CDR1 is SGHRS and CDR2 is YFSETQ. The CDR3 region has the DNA TGCGCCAGCAGCCAACAGGATCTATCCCAGGAGACCCAGTACTTC. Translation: CASSQQDLSQETQYF.

The CDR3 protein is CASSFGASGPTGELFF. The CDR3 bases are TGCGCCAGCAGCTTCGGCGCTAGCGGCCCCACCGGGGAGCTGTTTTTT. V and J are TRBV5-1 and TRBJ2-2; 7 nucleotides line up with TRBD2. Germline V gives CDR1 SGHRS, CDR2 YFSETQ. The junction had 8 bases not matched to a gene; V was cut back by 2 bases and J by 4 bases. CDR3 length: 16 amino acids.

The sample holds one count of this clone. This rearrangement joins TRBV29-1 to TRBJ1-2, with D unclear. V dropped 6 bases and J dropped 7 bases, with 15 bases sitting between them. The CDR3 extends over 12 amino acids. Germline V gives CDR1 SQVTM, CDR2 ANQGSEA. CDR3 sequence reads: CSVRTAALGYTF. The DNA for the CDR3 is TGCAGCGTGCGGACGGCCGCTCTTGGCTACACCTTC. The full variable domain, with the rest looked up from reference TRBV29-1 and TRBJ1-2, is SAVISQKPSRDICQRGTSLTIQCQVDSQVTMMFWYRQQPGQSLTLIATANQGSEATYESGFVIDKFPISRPNLTFSTLTVSNMSPEDSSIYLCSVRTAALGYTFGSGTRLTVV.

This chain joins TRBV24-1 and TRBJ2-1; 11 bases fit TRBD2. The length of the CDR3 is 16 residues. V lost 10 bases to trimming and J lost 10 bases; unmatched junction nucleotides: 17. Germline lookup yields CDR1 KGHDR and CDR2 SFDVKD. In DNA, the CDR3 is TGTGCCACGGTAGGCCCTAGCGGGAGGTCTTCGTTGGAGCAGTTCTTC. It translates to CATVGPSGRSSLEQFF.

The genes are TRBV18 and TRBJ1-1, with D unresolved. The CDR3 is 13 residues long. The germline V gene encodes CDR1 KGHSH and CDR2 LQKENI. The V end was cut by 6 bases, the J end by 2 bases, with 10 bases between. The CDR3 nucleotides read TGTGCCAGCTCTCTAAACCAAAACACTGAAGCTTTCTTT. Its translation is CASSLNQNTEAFF.

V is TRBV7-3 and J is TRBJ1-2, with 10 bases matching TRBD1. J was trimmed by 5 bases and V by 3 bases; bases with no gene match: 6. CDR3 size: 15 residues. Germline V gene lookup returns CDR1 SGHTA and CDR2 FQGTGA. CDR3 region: CASSFTGTGVYGYTF. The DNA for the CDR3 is TGTGCCAGCAGCTTTACCGGGACAGGGGTTTATGGCTACACCTTC.